This TCR beta chain was sequenced during a study of T cells in Graves' hyperthyroidism and ophthalmopathy. Overall study results and limits: Also found in blood were most expanded thyroid clonotypes above 0.001. Separating ophthalmopathy from stable hyperthyroidism was achieved by a 13 V-J model.

Comment on this clonotype: Its specificity is not known.

Patients with uncontrolled infections, other autoimmune diseases, pregnancy or lactation were excluded. Amplification of TCR beta CDR3 regions used RNA as the template. First-round RT-PCR with HTBI primers amplified the TCR CDR3 region. One entry per CDR3 protein, called by TCRdb with MiXCR from the multiplex PCR reads. The sample shows under 700,000 distinct CDR3 sequences, around 46% of them seen only once. The CDR3 loop spans 15 amino acids. V lost 5 bases to trimming and J lost 7 bases; unmatched junction nucleotides: 9. The germline CDR1 and CDR2 sequences are LNHNV and YYDKDF (reference sequence).

The TCR originated in a woman aged 18-29 years with Graves' hyperthyroidism. Sequenced material: peripheral blood or thyroid tissue (not recorded which). The chain employs TRBV15 and TRBJ1-5, with TRBD1 matching 9 bases. In nucleotides, the CDR3 is TGTGCCACCAGCTGTGGGACAGGGTGGGGGCAGCCCCAGCATTTT. Its protein is CATSCGTGWGQPQHF.